This T cell receptor (beta chain) comes out of a study of CXCR3-negative and CXCR3-positive naive CD8 T cells. Whole-study findings and limits: The naive subsets expressed comparable surface CD5, and the authors inferred TCR strength from TRB CDR3 properties. A higher hydrophobicity marked the TRB CDR3s of CXCR3-positive naive cells versus CXCR3-negative naive cells. Comparably high diversity was seen in both naive subsets, and much lower diversity in memory CD8+ cells.

The germline CDR1 and CDR2 sequences are SGHDN and FVKESK. The CDR3 runs to 14 residues. The libraries of TRB cDNA were prepared using 5' RACE with UMI labels. TCRdb reprocessed the 5' RACE reads, keeping one entry per CDR3 protein, no DNA. In all, the sample yields tens of thousands of distinct CDR3 sequences. Cells classed as naive CD8+ T cells were CD45RO-CCR7+CD27+CD95-. About this clonotype: Antigen unknown.

The gene calls are TRBV14 and TRBJ1-1. Sequencing input: naive CXCR3+ CD8+ T cells from blood. The subset is: CD45RO-CCR7+CD27+CD95- naive CD8+ T cells expressing CXCR3 (TNR3+). The TCR was taken from a human donor in good health. Some clones in this sample may be carry-over from other donors' samples. The CDR3 sequence is CASSQDLGSKEAFF.